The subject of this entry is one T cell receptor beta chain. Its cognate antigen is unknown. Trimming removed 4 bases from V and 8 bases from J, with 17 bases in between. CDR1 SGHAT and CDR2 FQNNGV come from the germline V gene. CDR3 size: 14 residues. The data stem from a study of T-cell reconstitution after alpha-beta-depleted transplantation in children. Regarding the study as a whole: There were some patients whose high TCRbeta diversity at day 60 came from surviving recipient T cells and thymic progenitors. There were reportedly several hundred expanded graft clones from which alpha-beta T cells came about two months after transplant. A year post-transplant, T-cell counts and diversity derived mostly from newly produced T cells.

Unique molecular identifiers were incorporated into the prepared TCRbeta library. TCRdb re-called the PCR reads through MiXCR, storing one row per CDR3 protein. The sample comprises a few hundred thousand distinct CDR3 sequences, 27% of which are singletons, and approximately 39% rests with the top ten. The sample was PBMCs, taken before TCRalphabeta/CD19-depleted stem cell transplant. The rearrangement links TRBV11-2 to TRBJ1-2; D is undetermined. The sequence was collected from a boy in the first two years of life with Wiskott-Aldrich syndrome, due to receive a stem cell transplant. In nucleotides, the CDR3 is TGTGCCAGCAGCTGGAAACAGCGGGCGGAGGGCTACACCTTC. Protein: CASSWKQRAEGYTF.